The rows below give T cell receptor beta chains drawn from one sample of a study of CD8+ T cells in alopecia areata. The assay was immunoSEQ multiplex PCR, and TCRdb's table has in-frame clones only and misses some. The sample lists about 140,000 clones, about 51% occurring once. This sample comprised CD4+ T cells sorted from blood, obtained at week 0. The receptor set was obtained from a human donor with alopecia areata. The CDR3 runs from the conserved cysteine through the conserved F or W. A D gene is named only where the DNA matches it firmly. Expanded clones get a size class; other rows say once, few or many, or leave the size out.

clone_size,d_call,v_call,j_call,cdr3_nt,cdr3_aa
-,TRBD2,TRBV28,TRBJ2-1,TGTGCCAGCTGGCCTAGCGGGAAAGGAGAGCAGTTCTTC,CASWPSGKGEQFF
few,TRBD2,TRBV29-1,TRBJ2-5,TGCAGCGTTGTTTCCGGACTAGCGGGGATGGTAGAGACCCAGTACTTC,CSVVSGLAGMVETQYF
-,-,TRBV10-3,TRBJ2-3,TGTGCCATCAGTGACCAACCCTTCCGGGAGCCCACAGATACGCAGTATTTT,CAISDQPFREPTDTQYF
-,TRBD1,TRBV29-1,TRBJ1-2,TGCAGCGTTGAAGGGGCTCAGGGGGAGGCTAACTATGGCTACACCTTC,CSVEGAQGEANYGYTF
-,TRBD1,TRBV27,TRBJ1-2,TGTGCCAGCAGTCGGACAGGGGAGTATGGCTACACCTTC,CASSRTGEYGYTF
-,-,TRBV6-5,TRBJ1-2,TGTGCCAGCGGAGGGACGGATAAAGGCAACTATGGCTACACCTTC,CASGGTDKGNYGYTF
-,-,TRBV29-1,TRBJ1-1,TGCAGCGTTAACTCCGGGACACTGAACACTGAAGCTTTCTTT,CSVNSGTLNTEAFF
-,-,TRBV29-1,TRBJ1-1,TGCAGCGTTGAACGGGGGAGGAACACTGAAGCTTTCTTT,CSVERGRNTEAFF
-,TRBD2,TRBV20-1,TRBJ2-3,TGCAGTGCACGGAGACGGGAGGCGCAGTATTTT,CSARRREAQYF
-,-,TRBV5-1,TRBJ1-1,TGCGCCAGCAGCTTGTGGGCAGGGGCCGGATATGAAGCTTTCTTT,CASSLWAGAGYEAFF
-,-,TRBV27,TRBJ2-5,TGTGCCAGCAGTTTATCGATGGTTCGAGCGGCACGCGAGACCCAGTACTTC,CASSLSMVRAARETQYF
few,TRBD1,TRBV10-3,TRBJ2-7,TGTGCCATCAGGATGGACAGGCAAACCTACGAGCAGTACTTC,CAIRMDRQTYEQYF
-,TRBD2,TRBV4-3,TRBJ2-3,TGCGCCAGCAGCCAAGATCGTTGGGAGGGAGGAGCGGCAGATACGCAGTATTTT,CASSQDRWEGGAADTQYF
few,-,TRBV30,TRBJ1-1,TGTGCCTGGTCACCACAAGACACTGAAGCTTTCTTT,CAWSPQDTEAFF
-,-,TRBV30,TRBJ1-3,TGTGCCTGGCTGTGGGGTCCTGGAAACACCATATATTTT,CAWLWGPGNTIYF
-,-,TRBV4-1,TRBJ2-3,TGCGCCAGCAGCCAAGATGGAGCAGGGGGCACAGATACGCAGTATTTT,CASSQDGAGGTDTQYF
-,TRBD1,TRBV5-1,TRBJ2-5,TGCGCCAGCAGCTTGGGACAGGGGACCCAAGAGACCCAGTACTTC,CASSLGQGTQETQYF
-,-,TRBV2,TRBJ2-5,TGTGCCAGCAGATCGAACAGGATTATCTGGGGGACCCAGTACTTC,CASRSNRIIWGTQYF
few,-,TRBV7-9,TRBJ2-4,TGTGCCAGCGGATCCCCGACCGGTATTCAGTACTTC,CASGSPTGIQYF
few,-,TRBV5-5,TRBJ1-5,TGTGCCAGCAGCGTACATATTACCGGTCGGGGGAGCAATCAGCCCCAGCATTTT,CASSVHITGRGSNQPQHF
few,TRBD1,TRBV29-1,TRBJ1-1,TGCAGCGCAGGACAGGGGATGAACACTGAAGCTTTCTTT,CSAGQGMNTEAFF
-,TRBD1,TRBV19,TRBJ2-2,TGTGCCAGCCGGACAGGGGTGGCCGGGGAGCTGTTTTTT,CASRTGVAGELFF
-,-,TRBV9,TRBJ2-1,TGTGCCAGCAGCGCCCACGCGGGGATCTACAATGAGCAGTTCTTC,CASSAHAGIYNEQFF
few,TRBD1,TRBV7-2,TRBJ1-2,TGTGCCAGCAGCTTAACGGGACAGTTGGGTGGCTACACCTTC,CASSLTGQLGGYTF
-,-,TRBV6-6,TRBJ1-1,TGTGCCTCAACGGGGAACACTGAAGCTTTCTTT,CASTGNTEAFF
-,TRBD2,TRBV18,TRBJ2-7,TGTGCCAGCTCAGGCGGGACTAGCGGCGAGCAGTACTTC,CASSGGTSGEQYF
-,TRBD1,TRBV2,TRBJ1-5,TGTGCCAGCAGTGTAGGACAGGGGAGCAATCAGCCCCAGCATTTT,CASSVGQGSNQPQHF
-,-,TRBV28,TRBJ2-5,TGTGCCAGCAGTTTACCCTTGGAGACCCAGTACTTC,CASSLPLETQYF
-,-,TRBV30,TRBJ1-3,TGTGCCTCGTACAGGGAGGCCTCTGGAAACACCATATATTTT,CASYREASGNTIYF
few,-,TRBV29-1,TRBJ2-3,TGCAGCGTTGAATCACAGGGACTTGCGCAGTATTTT,CSVESQGLAQYF
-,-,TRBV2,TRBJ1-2,TGTGCCAGCAGTGGCGGGCGGGCTAACTATGGCTACACCTTC,CASSGGRANYGYTF
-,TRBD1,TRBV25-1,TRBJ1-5,TGTGCCAGCAGTGAATCGGACAGGGGCCCCAATCAGCCCCAGCATTTT,CASSESDRGPNQPQHF
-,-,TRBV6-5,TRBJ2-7,TGTGCCAGCCGAGCAGGGACCACCGCTTTTGAGCAGTACTTC,CASRAGTTAFEQYF
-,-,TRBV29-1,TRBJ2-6,TGCAGCGTTGCAAGGGGAGGTGGGGCCAACGTCCTGACTTTC,CSVARGGGANVLTF
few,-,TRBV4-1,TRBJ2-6,TGCGCCAGCAGCCAAAGGTCAGGGACCACCTCTGGGGCCAACGTCCTGACTTTC,CASSQRSGTTSGANVLTF
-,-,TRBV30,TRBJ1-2,TGTGCCTGGAGTGAAAACATGCCTTATGGCTACACCTTC,CAWSENMPYGYTF
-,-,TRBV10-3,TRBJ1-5,TGTGCCATCAGTACAGGGACAAGCAATCAGCCCCAGCATTTT,CAISTGTSNQPQHF
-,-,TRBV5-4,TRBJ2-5,TGTGCCAGCAGCTCGAGGGGACCCAAAGAGACCCAGTACTTC,CASSSRGPKETQYF
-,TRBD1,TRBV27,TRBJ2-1,TGTGCCAGCAGCCTCGAACAGGGGACCTACAATGAGCAGTTCTTC,CASSLEQGTYNEQFF
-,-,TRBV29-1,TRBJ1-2,TGCAGCGTTGAAGAAACCCCAAACTATGGCTACACCTTC,CSVEETPNYGYTF
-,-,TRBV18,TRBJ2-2,TGTGCCAGCTCACCAAGGAGTGGGGAGCTGTTTTTT,CASSPRSGELFF
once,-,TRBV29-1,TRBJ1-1,TGCAGCGTTGAAGATGCCCACGGGAACACTGAAGCTTTCTTT,CSVEDAHGNTEAFF
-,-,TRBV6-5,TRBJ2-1,TGTGCCAGCAGTGATCAGGGGTGGGGTGAGCAGTTCTTC,CASSDQGWGEQFF
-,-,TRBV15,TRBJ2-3,TGTGCCACCAATAGGGGCCACACAGATACGCAGTATTTT,CATNRGHTDTQYF
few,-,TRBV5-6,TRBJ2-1,TGTGCCAGCAGCTTGGTGCGCAATGAGCAGTTCTTC,CASSLVRNEQFF
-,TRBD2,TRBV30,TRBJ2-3,TGTGCCTGGAGTCTAGCGGGAGACACAGATACGCAGTATTTT,CAWSLAGDTDTQYF
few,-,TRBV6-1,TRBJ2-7,TGTGCCAGCAGTCCTCGAAGGGGGGGGGACGAGCAGTACTTC,CASSPRRGGDEQYF
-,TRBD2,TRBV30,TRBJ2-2,TGTGCCTGGAGTTCGGGCGGGAGGGCGGTCACCGGGGAGCTGTTTTTT,CAWSSGGRAVTGELFF
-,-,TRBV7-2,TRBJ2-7,TGTGCCAGCAGCTTCCCCCCTGATACGGCGCAGTACTTC,CASSFPPDTAQYF
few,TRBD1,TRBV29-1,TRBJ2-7,TGCAGCGTTGAGGCAGGGGGCAAAAACGAGCAGTACTTC,CSVEAGGKNEQYF